Listed below are T cell receptor beta chains from one sample, sequenced in a study of T cells in Graves' hyperthyroidism and ophthalmopathy. TCRdb fed the multiplex PCR reads into MiXCR, producing one record per CDR3 protein. The sample lists nearly 750,000 distinct CDR3 sequences, approximately 40% occurring once. The sequencing sample was made of blood. The origin of the receptors is a middle-aged woman with Graves' hyperthyroidism. CDR3s include the opening cysteine and the closing phenylalanine or tryptophan. A D gene is named only where the DNA matches it firmly. Size tells how often a clone was seen (once, few, many) or the class of an expanded clone, and some rows leave it out.

J | D | V | size | CDR3 | DNA
TRBJ2-7 | NA | TRBV19 | NA | CASSIGGGPSYEQYF | TGTGCCAGTAGTATAGGAGGGGGGCCCTCATACGAGCAGTACTTC
TRBJ1-6 | NA | TRBV9 | NA | CASSGTGGDSYNSPLHF | TGTGCCAGCAGCGGAACGGGGGGCGACTCCTATAATTCACCCCTCCACTTT
TRBJ1-4 | NA | TRBV12-5 | few | CASGYGTNEKLFF | TGTGCTAGTGGTTATGGAACTAATGAAAAACTGTTTTTT
TRBJ2-3 | TRBD1 | TRBV2 | NA | CALRTGPDTQYF | TGTGCCCTGAGGACAGGGCCAGATACGCAGTATTTT
TRBJ1-1 | TRBD1 | TRBV2 | few | CASRGQGGYTEAFF | TGTGCCAGCAGGGGACAGGGTGGGTACACTGAAGCTTTCTTT
TRBJ1-2 | TRBD1 | TRBV25-1 | few | CASSQARQGARYGYTF | TGTGCCAGCAGCCAAGCCCGGCAGGGGGCACGCTATGGCTACACCTTC
TRBJ1-1 | TRBD1 | TRBV12-3/TRBV12-4 | many | CASSTTGTGVTEAFF | TGTGCCAGCAGTACTACCGGGACAGGGGTAACTGAAGCTTTCTTT
TRBJ2-7 | TRBD1 | TRBV20-1 | few | CSARGQVSSYEQYF | TGCAGTGCTAGGGGACAGGTGTCCTCCTACGAGCAGTACTTC
TRBJ2-5 | TRBD1 | TRBV4-3 | NA | CASSQGQGAPNF | TGCGCCAGCAGCCAAGGACAGGGGGCCCCAAACTTC
TRBJ2-5 | TRBD1 | TRBV7-6 | many | CASSLPGQGKETQYF | TGTGCCAGCAGCCTTCCGGGACAGGGAAAAGAGACCCAGTACTTC
TRBJ1-1 | NA | TRBV7-9 | many | CASSTMGREAEAFF | TGTGCCAGCAGCACGATGGGCAGAGAGGCTGAAGCTTTCTTT
TRBJ2-5 | NA | TRBV20-1 | NA | CSALRPGGTDTQYF | TGCAGTGCCCTTCGCCCCGGGGGCACAGATACGCAGTACTTC
TRBJ1-1 | NA | TRBV19 | NA | CASSRSYPVNTEAFF | TGTGCCAGTAGTCGTTCCTACCCCGTGAACACTGAAGCTTTCTTT
TRBJ1-2 | TRBD1 | TRBV9 | many | CASSDRPTGNYGYTF | TGTGCCAGCAGCGACCGGCCGACAGGGAACTATGGCTACACCTTC
TRBJ1-2 | NA | TRBV4-1 | NA | CASSQDSRNYGYTF | TGCGCCAGCAGCCAAGATTCCCGCAACTATGGCTACACCTTC
TRBJ2-2 | TRBD2 | TRBV5-1 | NA | CASSFGPGLAGITGELFF | TGCGCCAGCAGCTTTGGGCCGGGACTAGCGGGGATCACCGGGGAGCTGTTTTTT
TRBJ1-3 | NA | TRBV19 | NA | CASSPLWASGNTIYF | TGTGCCAGTAGCCCCCTGTGGGCCTCTGGAAACACCATATATTTT
TRBJ2-6 | TRBD1 | TRBV2 | few | CASSGPGQGSGANVLTF | TGTGCCAGCAGTGGCCCGGGACAGGGCTCTGGGGCCAACGTCCTGACTTTC
TRBJ1-1 | NA | TRBV10-2 | NA | CASSLPRGTEAFF | TGTGCCAGCAGTTTACCCAGGGGCACTGAAGCTTTCTTT
TRBJ1-4 | TRBD1 | TRBV11-2 | NA | CASSRPRWGTANEKLFF | TGTGCCAGCAGCCGACCTAGGTGGGGGACAGCAAATGAAAAACTGTTTTTT
TRBJ2-5 | NA | TRBV30 | NA | CAWSRGGQETQYF | TGTGCCTGGAGTAGGGGCGGACAAGAGACCCAGTACTTC
TRBJ1-1 | TRBD1 | TRBV10-3 | many | CAISKILTGGSTEAFF | TGTGCCATCAGTAAAATCCTAACAGGGGGCAGCACTGAAGCTTTCTTT
TRBJ1-1 | NA | TRBV29-1 | many | CSVRGVNTEAFF | TGCAGCGTTAGGGGGGTGAACACTGAAGCTTTCTTT
TRBJ2-7 | NA | TRBV20-1 | NA | CSTRAFGAAAYEQYF | TGCAGTACTAGAGCCTTCGGAGCGGCAGCCTACGAGCAGTACTTC
TRBJ2-7 | TRBD2 | TRBV6-5 | few | CASGERPSGTSSYEQYF | TGTGCCAGCGGGGAACGGCCTAGCGGGACCTCTTCCTACGAGCAGTACTTC
TRBJ1-1 | NA | TRBV6-2/TRBV6-3 | many | CASSYNVIAGTEAFF | TGTGCCAGCAGTTACAACGTTATCGCCGGAACTGAAGCTTTCTTT
TRBJ2-7 | NA | TRBV5-8 | NA | CASTSGPGIYEQYF | TGTGCCAGCACCTCCGGGCCCGGTATCTACGAGCAGTACTTC
TRBJ1-4 | NA | TRBV28 | NA | CASSPRTVVREKLFF | TGTGCCAGCAGTCCCCGGACCGTGGTACGGGAAAAACTGTTTTTT
TRBJ2-2 | NA | TRBV19 | NA | CASSMGPGTGELFF | TGTGCCAGTAGTATGGGCCCGGGCACCGGGGAGCTGTTTTTT